What follows are 10 T cell receptor beta chains derived from one specimen sequenced in a study of type 1 regulatory T cells. No antigens are known for them. Using its own MiXCR run on the reads, TCRdb lists one record per CDR3 protein. The data show roughly 67,000 distinct CDR3 sequences, with about 69% seen just once and less than 8.5% held by the top ten. The sequenced material came from cultured T cells, either the whole culture or a sorted T cell fraction (not recorded which). Subset described: Tr1-enriched cell product generated in vitro against host alloantigens. The receptors were sampled from a human donor in good health.

The genes are TRBV20-1 and TRBJ2-3, with TRBD2 matching over 11 bases. With V trimmed by 5 bases and J by 0 bases, 10 bases remained unmatched. CDR3 length equals 17 residues. Germline CDR1 is DFQATT and CDR2 is SNEGSKA (reference sequence). The CDR3 here is CSAELAGAIASTDTQYF. The CDR3 coding sequence is TGCAGTGCTGAACTAGCGGGAGCTATAGCTAGCACAGATACGCAGTATTTT.

The V and J genes are TRBV6-1 and TRBJ1-1; TRBD1 is a possible D gene (5 bases). Germline V gene data show CDR1 as MNHNS and CDR2 as SASEGT. The CDR3 spans 13 residues. Trimming removed 4 bases from V and 3 bases from J, with 9 bases in between. This chain's CDR3 is CASSAGIHTEAFF. CDR3 nucleotide sequence: TGTGCCAGCAGTGCAGGGATTCACACTGAAGCTTTCTTT.

The genes are TRBV4-1 and TRBJ2-7; D is possibly TRBD2 (6 bases). This CDR3 has 14 residues. Germline V gives CDR1 MGHRA, CDR2 YSYEKL. The V end was cut by 0 bases, the J end by 3 bases, with 9 bases between. This chain's CDR3 is CASSQEGGVYEQYF. CDR3 DNA sequence: TGCGCCAGCAGCCAAGAGGGGGGAGTCTACGAGCAGTACTTC.

V and J are TRBV29-1 and TRBJ2-1; D remains unclear. Trimming cost V 8 bases and J 6 bases, with 8 bases left between them. Germline V gene data show CDR1 as SQVTM and CDR2 as ANQGSEA. The CDR3 totals 10 residues. The CDR3 sequence is CSTHSNEQFF. Written as DNA, the CDR3 is TGCAGCACTCATTCCAATGAGCAGTTCTTC.

J is TRBJ2-3 and V is TRBV20-1, with 11 bases aligning to TRBD2. The CDR3 is 17 residues long. Germline V gene data show CDR1 as DFQATT and CDR2 as SNEGSKA (reference sequence). Germline trimming cut 3 bases from V and 1 base from J; bases unmatched to any gene: 9. The CDR3 nucleotides are TGCAGTGCTAGCATTAGCGGGAGGGAGGGCCGCACAGATACGCAGTATTTT. This encodes CSASISGREGRTDTQYF.

The chain uses TRBV18 and TRBJ1-5; weak D call: TRBD1 (6 bases). Germline V CDR1 and CDR2: KGHSH, LQKENI. CDR3 length: 17 amino acids. Trimming took off 6 bases at V and 4 bases at J, with 22 bases between the two ends. CDR3 sequence (DNA): TGTGCCAGCTCCCCTTCCGGTCGAACAGGGTTGAATCAGCCCCAGCATTTT. Protein product: CASSPSGRTGLNQPQHF.

The V call is TRBV5-6, the J call TRBJ2-4; D might be TRBD1 (5 bases). Trimming took 4 bases from V and 0 from J, leaving 11 bases between them. This CDR3 region has 15 residues. Per the germline V gene, CDR1 is SGHDT and CDR2 is YYEEEE. The CDR3 region is CASSLYRLAKNIQYF. CDR3 sequence (DNA): TGTGCCAGCAGCCTTTACAGGCTAGCCAAAAACATTCAGTACTTC.

This clonotype was seen only a few times. Here the CDR3 reads CASSSYRVVGANVLTF. CDR3 nucleotide sequence: TGTGCCAGCAGTTCGTACAGGGTTGTCGGGGCCAACGTCCTGACTTTC. This chain links TRBV28 with TRBJ2-6, with D possibly TRBD1 on 6 matching bases. Trimming shortened V by 4 bases and J by 4 bases, and 14 bases separated the two germline ends. The V gene's germline CDR1 is MDHEN and CDR2 SYDVKM. The CDR3 extends over 16 amino acids.

This chain uses TRBV9 with TRBJ2-2; TRBD1 matches 8 bases. Germline CDR1 is SGDLS and CDR2 is YYNGEE. V shed 4 bases, J shed 13 bases, and the junction held 6 bases outside the gene matches. The length of the CDR3 is 12 residues. CDR3 DNA sequence: TGTGCCAGCAGCCCCCAGGACAGGGCGCTGTTTTTT. Its translation: CASSPQDRALFF.

By share, this clonotype counts as medium-sized (0.01 to 0.1%). The gene calls are TRBV6-5 and TRBJ1-5; TRBD1 aligns across 10 bases. The CDR3 is 16 residues long. The germline V gene has CDR1 MNHEY and CDR2 SVGAGI. The V segment lost 4 bases and the J segment 2 bases; nucleotides outside the gene matches: 5. CDR3 DNA sequence: TGTGCCAGCAGTTCGGCCGGGACAGGGGGCAATCAGCCCCAGCATTTT. This encodes CASSSAGTGGNQPQHF.